Given below is one TCR beta chain in context. The antigen is undetermined. Sample time point: blood 2 weeks post-SBRT. Treatment: 15 Gy SBRT to primary tumor, nephrectomy 4 weeks later. This renal cell carcinoma was of the clear cell type. V was shortened by 5 bases and J by 4 bases, with 12 bases between the two germline ends. CDR1 is SGHAT and CDR2 is FQNNGV in the germline V gene. CDR3 size: 14 residues. These data originate in a study of radiation and T cells in renal cell carcinoma. Overall study context: Nephrectomy followed 15 Gy stereotactic body radiation by 4 weeks.

This table comes from immunoSEQ multiplex PCR, and its TCRdb copy is limited to in-frame clones, with some not included. The sample lists about 130,000 clones; around 81% were seen once. Regarding the study as a whole: Top tumor clonotypes rose in blood 2 weeks post-radiation, then contracted. Without pretreatment biopsies, baseline tumor clonotype presence was undetermined.

The sample consisted of blood, taken from a patient whose treatment included radiotherapy and nephrectomy. The chain has TRBV11-2 and TRBJ1-3; D may be TRBD1 (6 bases). The receptor's source is a man aged 45-65 years with renal cell carcinoma. The CDR3 is CASSAQTGGNTIYF. The CDR3 coding sequence is TGTGCCAGCAGCGCCCAAACAGGGGGAAACACCATATATTTT.